This TCR beta chain was documented in a study of cytomegalovirus exposure and HLA in healthy donors. Notes on the study in general: An ancestry cluster, one associated with Asian ancestry, reportedly showed fewer N-insertions than the approximately 720-donor mean in a later analysis. Prior analysis indicated that the majority of TCR beta V segments exhibited productivity approximately 90% or approximately 30% of the time. In a later analysis, TCR beta V- and J-gene trimming was associated with a missense DCLRE1C variant.

This CDR3 is built from 15 residues. Germline-derived CDR1 and CDR2 are SGHRS and YFSETQ. Germline trimming cut 3 bases from V and 6 bases from J; bases unmatched to any gene: 5. With regard to this clone: Its specificity is unknown.

The study ran its PCR with 60 Vbeta and 13 Jbeta primers. In the authors' methods: There were about 88 million unique TCR beta chains by a later count, and about 12 million of them were shared. Assay used: immunoSEQ multiplex PCR; TCRdb lists only in-frame clones, some missing. That table furnishes V, J and clone size, whereas the DNA furnished D and trimming. The sample has about 150,000 clones; approximately 80% are singletons. This clonotype was sampled from a male donor in good health and CMV-seronegative. This chain uses TRBV5-1 with TRBJ2-3, with 12 bases that match TRBD2. Sequenced sample: PBMCs. CDR3 amino acids: CASSSGLAGMDTQYF. The CDR3 coding sequence is TGCGCCAGCAGCTCAGGACTAGCGGGGATGGATACGCAGTATTTT.